This passage covers 10 T cell receptor beta chains from one sample sequenced in a study of T cell repertoires in aging, cancer and after chemotherapy. TCR beta rearrangements were amplified from peripheral blood genomic DNA. Multiplex touch-down PCR with TRB-A/B primers amplified rearranged V-D-J TRB sequences. Each CDR3 protein is one row after TCRdb ran MiXCR on the multiplex PCR reads. The profile shows about 17,000 distinct CDR3 sequences, 45% to 50% of them singletons. Sequencing was performed on blood. The receptors originated from a human donor in good health.

Turning to this clonotype: A much larger clone lies a single base off, so this may be a read error. CDR3 sequence (DNA): TGTGCCAGCAGCTCCCGCCGGAACAACGCCCTGACTTTC. Its protein product is CASSSRRNNALTF. This chain links TRBV11-1 with TRBJ2-6; D not resolved. This CDR3 region has 13 residues. CDR1 is SGHAT and CDR2 is FQDESV in the germline V gene (reference sequence).

This clonotype is a singleton in its sample. The chain combines TRBV19 with TRBJ2-3, with a tentative D call TRBD1 (6 bases). Germline V CDR1 and CDR2: LNHDA, SQIVND (reference sequence). This CDR3 is 14 amino acids long. V gave up 2 bases and J gave up 2 bases, with 8 bases separating them. CDR3 residues: CASSILGATDTQYF. The CDR3 bases are TGTGCCAGTAGTATACTGGGGGCCACAGATACGCAGTATTTT.

The CDR3 region is CASSRGLAGGGDEQFF. The CDR3 region has the DNA TGTGCCAGCAGTCGCGGACTAGCGGGGGGAGGAGATGAGCAGTTCTTC. The V gene is TRBV6-5, the J gene TRBJ2-1; TRBD2 matches at 14 bases. The CDR3 contains 16 residues. J lost 8 bases, V lost 5 bases, and 8 bases had no gene match. The germline gives CDR1 MNHEY, CDR2 SVGAGI.

This clonotype is medium-sized (0.01 to 0.1%) within its sample. The gene calls are TRBV29-1 and TRBJ2-3; 7 bases align to TRBD1. CDR3 length: 15 residues. The J segment lost 2 bases and the V segment lost 4 bases, leaving 9 bases of the junction unmatched. Germline-derived CDR1 and CDR2 are SQVTM and ANQGSEA. In DNA form, the CDR3 reads TGCAGCGTTGGAGGGGCAGGGGGAATCACAGATACGCAGTATTTT. Protein product: CSVGGAGGITDTQYF.

For this clonotype: It may be a read error: a sequence one base away is much more abundant. The J gene is TRBJ2-1, the V gene TRBV29-1, with TRBD2 matching over 8 bases. CDR1 SQVTM and CDR2 ANQGSEA come from the germline V gene. The CDR3 is made up of 17 amino acids. The ends lost 3 bases at V and 8 bases at J; junction bases unmatched: 18. The CDR3 protein is CSVDPYVASGCRDEQFF. The DNA for the CDR3 is TGCAGCGTTGACCCATACGTGGCTAGCGGGTGTAGGGATGAGCAGTTCTTC.

This clonotype appeared a few times. At one end the junction does not follow the germline gene, possibly because of a read error. This rearrangement joins TRBV19 to TRBJ2-1; the D is unclear. The CDR3 is 12 residues long. The germline CDR1 and CDR2 sequences are LNHDA and SQIVND (reference sequence). The CDR3 nucleotides read TGTGCCAGTAGTATAAGGCCGACGGAGCTGCTCTTC. This codes for CASSIRPTELLF.

V gene TRBV7-6 combines with J gene TRBJ2-1, with a possible D match to TRBD2 (6 bases). The CDR3 runs 16 residues. V lost 1 base and J 2 bases, leaving 12 bases between the germline ends. Germline CDR1 is SGHVS and CDR2 is FNYEAQ. The CDR3 sequence is CASSLEGGSPYNEQFF. For the CDR3, the DNA is TGTGCCAGCAGCTTAGAGGGAGGATCCCCCTACAATGAGCAGTTCTTC.

The V call is TRBV12-3 or TRBV12-4, the J call TRBJ2-2; D may be TRBD1 (6 bases). The length of the CDR3 is 17 residues. Trimming removed 1 base from V and 0 bases from J, with 12 bases in between. CDR3 region: CASSLVEDSANTGELFF. The CDR3 DNA follows: TGTGCCAGCAGTTTAGTTGAGGACAGTGCGAACACCGGGGAGCTGTTTTTT.

This clonotype came up a few times. The V gene is TRBV5-5, the J gene TRBJ2-2; D unresolved. The germline V gene has CDR1 SGHKS and CDR2 YYEKEE (reference sequence). There are 15 residues in the CDR3. The germline V and J ends were trimmed by 2 bases and 1 base, with 9 bases remaining between them. The CDR3: CASSLAFGNTGELFF. The CDR3 DNA reads TGTGCCAGCAGCTTAGCGTTCGGGAACACCGGGGAGCTGTTTTTT. Looking up the rest from reference TRBV5-5 and TRBJ2-2 gives the full variable domain: DAGVTQSPTHLIKTRGQQVTLRCSPISGHKSVSWYQQVLGQGPQFIFQYYEKEERGRGNFPDRFSARQFPNYSSELNVNALLLGDSALYLCASSLAFGNTGELFFGEGSRLTVL.

The V call is TRBV20-1, the J call TRBJ2-1; 12 nucleotides match TRBD2. J gave up 5 bases and V 6 bases, and 11 bases lay outside the gene matches. This CDR3 region has 16 residues. Germline CDR1 reads DFQATT; CDR2 reads SNEGSKA (reference sequence). Here the CDR3 reads CSAELAGGLRNNEQFF. DNA of the CDR3: TGCAGTGCGGAGCTAGCGGGAGGGCTCCGCAACAATGAGCAGTTCTTC.